A selection of T cell receptor beta chains follows, all from one sample in a study of blood T cell repertoires in COVID-19. TCRdb keeps only in-frame clones here, not all; method: immunoSEQ multiplex PCR. Found here are roughly 440,000 clones, approximately 90% of them singletons; the top ten hold roughly 12%. Sequenced input: peripheral blood. These receptors came from a woman aged 45-65 years with COVID-19, enrolled during active disease. Each CDR3 is given with its conserved first and last residue. A D gene is named only where the DNA matches it firmly. The size field is filled for only some rows; it gives once, few, many or a size class.

J	size	V	D	DNA	CDR3
TRBJ2-7	once	TRBV4-1	TRBD2	TGCGCCAGCAGCAAAGCCCCCGAGGAGCGGGGACCATACGAGCAGTACTTC	CASSKAPEERGPYEQYF
TRBJ1-4	.	TRBV19	.	TGTGCCAGTAGTATCAGCAGGGCAACTAATGAAAAACTGTTTTTT	CASSISRATNEKLFF
TRBJ1-3	.	TRBV19	TRBD1	TGTGCCAGTGCCCCGGGAGGGGGCTGGGGGTGGAACACCATATATTTT	CASAPGGGWGWNTIYF
TRBJ1-1	.	TRBV19	TRBD1	TGTGCCAGTAGACAGGGGGACACTGAAGCTTTCTTT	CASRQGDTEAFF
TRBJ2-1	.	TRBV6-5	TRBD2	TGTGCCAGCAGTCAGAGCGGGGTGGATGAGCAGTTCTTC	CASSQSGVDEQFF
TRBJ1-6	.	TRBV30	TRBD1	TGTGCCTGGAAAAGCCCGGACAGGGAGGGATCACCCCTCCACTTT	CAWKSPDREGSPLHF
TRBJ2-4	.	TRBV11-2	.	TGTGCCAGCAGCCCCGTGAGGGGAGGCAAAAACATTCAGTACTTC	CASSPVRGGKNIQYF
TRBJ1-1	.	TRBV14	.	TGTGCCAGCAGCCAAGTGGGCCTCGGGAACACTGAAGCTTTCTTT	CASSQVGLGNTEAFF
TRBJ2-1	.	TRBV6-5	.	TGTGCCAGCAGTTCCTCCGGGACTCCGATGGAGTTCTTC	CASSSSGTPMEFF
TRBJ2-2	.	TRBV19	TRBD2	TGTGCCAGTAGTATAGTCGGACCGGGACTAGCATACACCGGGGAGCTGTTTTTT	CASSIVGPGLAYTGELFF
TRBJ1-1	.	TRBV24-1	TRBD1	TGTGCCACCAGCCCCAGGACAGGGGGTGAAGCTTTCTTT	CATSPRTGGEAFF
TRBJ1-6	.	TRBV19	TRBD1	TGTGCCAGTAGTATCGGGACAGGCGGGAATTCACCCCTCCACTTT	CASSIGTGGNSPLHF
TRBJ2-3	.	TRBV4-1	TRBD2	TGCGCCAGCAGCAACAACGGCGGGGGGGCAGGAGATACGCAGTATTTT	CASSNNGGGAGDTQYF
TRBJ2-3	.	TRBV27	.	TGTGCCAGCCGGACAGTTAGCACAGATACGCAGTATTTT	CASRTVSTDTQYF
TRBJ1-6	.	TRBV5-6	.	TGTGCCAGCAGCTTCCCCCCGGGTTCACCCCTCCACTTT	CASSFPPGSPLHF
TRBJ1-1	.	TRBV9	.	TGTGCCAGCAGCGAGCGGGTAACCACGAGAGCTTTCTTT	CASSERVTTRAFF
TRBJ1-2	.	TRBV10-3	TRBD1	TGTGCCATCAGTGAGTCGACAGGGGCCAACTATGGCTACACCTTC	CAISESTGANYGYTF
TRBJ1-1	once	TRBV4-2	.	TGTGCCAGCAGGGAGAGAGGGGGTAAAGGTGAAGCTTTCTTT	CASRERGGKGEAFF
TRBJ2-7	.	TRBV5-1	TRBD2	TGCGCCAGCAGCTATACGGGGGGGTCCTACGAGCAGTACTTC	CASSYTGGSYEQYF
TRBJ2-1	.	TRBV6-5	TRBD1	TGTGCCAGCAGTCCTCGACAGGGGGTCGTAAATGAGCAGTTCTTC	CASSPRQGVVNEQFF
TRBJ2-1	.	TRBV3-1/TRBV3-2	TRBD2	TGTGCCAGCAGCCATGCGAGCGGGGGCCCTTTATACAATGAGCAGTTCTTC	CASSHASGGPLYNEQFF
TRBJ2-1	.	TRBV10-3	TRBD2	TGTGCCATCAGTGAGTCAAGACTAGCGGGGGGTTACAATGAGCAGTTCTTC	CAISESRLAGGYNEQFF
TRBJ2-5	.	TRBV5-6	.	TGTGCCAGCAGCTTAGGGAGCCAAGAGACCCAGTACTTC	CASSLGSQETQYF
TRBJ1-2	few	TRBV24-1	.	TGTGCCACCAGTGATCTCTATGGCTACACCTTC	CATSDLYGYTF
TRBJ2-1	.	TRBV27	TRBD1	TGTGCCAGCAGGTTCGGACAGGAAGGATGGAATGAGCAGTTCTTC	CASRFGQEGWNEQFF
TRBJ2-3	once	TRBV5-4	TRBD2	TGTGCCAGCAGCTGGTCAGAGACTAGCGGGGGGGGTACGCAGTATTTT	CASSWSETSGGGTQYF
TRBJ2-7	.	TRBV6-1	TRBD2	TGTGCCAGCAGTGAAGTTGGGGGGGTTTACGAGCAGTACTTC	CASSEVGGVYEQYF
TRBJ1-6	.	TRBV28	.	TGTGCCAGCAAGAGGTCGCGGGTGGATTCACCCCTCCACTTT	CASKRSRVDSPLHF
TRBJ2-7	.	TRBV5-4	TRBD1	TGTGCCAGCAGCCACGACAGGGGATACGAGCAGTACTTC	CASSHDRGYEQYF
TRBJ1-2	.	TRBV6-1	.	TGTGCCAGCAGTGAATCGGTTTACGCAGGCAGCTATGGCTACACCTTC	CASSESVYAGSYGYTF
TRBJ1-5	.	TRBV27	TRBD1	TGTGCCAGCAGTTTCGGCAGGGGGCGCGAGCAGCCCCAGCATTTT	CASSFGRGREQPQHF
TRBJ2-1	.	TRBV6-2/TRBV6-3	.	TGTGCCAGCAGTTATTTGGGGGCTCTCTACAATGAGCAGTTCTTC	CASSYLGALYNEQFF
TRBJ2-7	.	TRBV18	.	TGTGCCAGCTCACCTTGGGCCAGACCCTACGAGCAGTACTTC	CASSPWARPYEQYF
TRBJ1-1	few	TRBV30	.	TGTGCCTGGAGTGTAGAGGAGAACACTGAAGCTTTCTTT	CAWSVEENTEAFF
TRBJ2-3	.	TRBV19	.	TGTGCCAGTAGTATTGGCAGCACAGATACGCAGTATTTT	CASSIGSTDTQYF
TRBJ1-1	.	TRBV5-1	.	TGCGCCAGCAGCTTAGAGACAGGCTATGAAACTTTCTTT	CASSLETGYETFF
TRBJ2-3	.	TRBV9	TRBD2	TGTGCCAGCAGCGCCCCTAGCGGGGGGGCGACAGATACGCAGTATTTT	CASSAPSGGATDTQYF
TRBJ1-4	.	TRBV6-1	.	TGTGCCAGCAGTGGCTCCCTTCTGGGGGGATTGAATGAAAAACTGTTTTTT	CASSGSLLGGLNEKLFF
TRBJ1-3	.	TRBV19	TRBD1	TGTGCCAGTCTTCAGACAGGGAGCGGAAACACCATATATTTT	CASLQTGSGNTIYF
TRBJ1-1	.	TRBV28	TRBD1	TGTGCCAGCAGTTTACACAGGGGAGGAACTGAAGCTTTCTTT	CASSLHRGGTEAFF
TRBJ2-3	.	TRBV5-6	.	TGTGCCAGCAGCTGGAAGACTAGCACAGATACGCAGTATTTT	CASSWKTSTDTQYF
TRBJ2-1	.	TRBV6-5	TRBD2	TGTGCCAGCCACGAGCGGGGCGAAAATGAGCAGTTCTTC	CASHERGENEQFF
TRBJ1-5	.	TRBV2	.	TGTGCCAGCAGCGATACCCGACTTAATAGCAATCAGCCCCAGCATTTT	CASSDTRLNSNQPQHF
TRBJ2-2	.	TRBV4-2	.	TGTGCCAGCAGCCCCCAGCGCGGCACCGGGGAGCTGTTTTTT	CASSPQRGTGELFF
TRBJ1-3	.	TRBV4-1	.	TGCGCCAGCAGCCAAATACCCCCCCTTAAATCTCCTACTGGAAACACCATATATTTT	CASSQIPPLKSPTGNTIYF
TRBJ1-1	.	TRBV3-1/TRBV3-2	.	TGTGCCAGCAGCCAAGAACCAGGGGACGCTGAAGCTTTCTTT	CASSQEPGDAEAFF
TRBJ1-3	.	TRBV9	.	TGTGCCAGCAGCCCGGGACTGAGCTCTGGAAACACCATATATTTT	CASSPGLSSGNTIYF
TRBJ2-1	.	TRBV19	.	TGTGCCAGTAGTATGATCCCGTACCCCACCTCCCGAGTTGAGCAGTTCTTC	CASSMIPYPTSRVEQFF
TRBJ2-7	.	TRBV6-5	TRBD1	TGTGCCAGCAGGACAGGGCTCGAGCAGTACTTC	CASRTGLEQYF
TRBJ1-1	.	TRBV7-9	.	TGTGCCAGCACCAAGCCTCCGCGAAACACTGAAGCTTTCTTT	CASTKPPRNTEAFF